Listed below are T cell receptor beta chains from one sample, sequenced in a study of blood T cell repertoires in COVID-19. Here immunoSEQ multiplex PCR was the method, and the copy in TCRdb shows in-frame clones only, minus some. The table records about 150,000 clones, around 82% of them present only once. Sequencing was carried out using peripheral blood. These receptors were collected from a man between 60 and 75 years old with COVID-19, enrolled during active disease. The CDR3 runs from the conserved cysteine through the conserved F or W. The D gene is left open where the match is weak.

v_call	cdr3_length	d_call	j_call	cdr3_aa
TRBV24-1	14	TRBD2	TRBJ2-7	CATSTGTTPYEQYF
TRBV24-1	15	TRBD1	TRBJ2-7	CATSDPGGAAYEQYF
TRBV6-2/TRBV6-3	15	TRBD2	TRBJ2-3	CASSSSGVNTDTQYF
TRBV7-9	16	TRBD1	TRBJ1-4	CASSAGRQGPGVKLFF
TRBV12-3/TRBV12-4	12	NA	TRBJ2-7	CASSPGQGEQYF
TRBV19	14	TRBD1	TRBJ1-5	CASSIGDRGQPQHF
TRBV2	14	TRBD2	TRBJ2-1	CASSLSGGITEQFF
TRBV23-1	15	NA	TRBJ1-5	CARRNRADSNQPQHF
TRBV10-3	14	TRBD1	TRBJ1-5	CAIGQTGANQPQHF
TRBV7-3	15	TRBD2	TRBJ2-1	CASSQSGGDYNEQFF
TRBV4-2	17	TRBD2	TRBJ2-1	CASSQLTGTSSRNEQFF
TRBV5-5	15	TRBD2	TRBJ2-7	CASSFGLAGVHEQYF
TRBV10-3	14	NA	TRBJ1-6	CAISDVRANSPLHF
TRBV7-2	14	TRBD1	TRBJ2-7	CASSPGQGFDEQYF
TRBV5-1	14	TRBD2	TRBJ2-7	CARVTTSVSYEQYF
TRBV5-1	20	TRBD2	TRBJ2-3	CASTGEGKLAGAPSTDTQYF
TRBV5-1	16	TRBD2	TRBJ2-5	CASSLGTSGEQETQYF
TRBV24-1	15	TRBD1	TRBJ1-4	CATSDPGTGSEKLFF